This TCR beta chain emerged from a study of graft-versus-host responses after intestinal transplantation. Study-wide background: Each transplant was multivisceral, liver-intestinal, or isolated intestinal.

Clones were sequenced by immunoSEQ multiplex PCR, and TCRdb holds only the in-frame ones, with some missing. The data show approximately 28,000 clones, about 85% seen once. V was cut by 4 bases and J by 1 base, with 16 bases left in between. Germline assignment: CDR1 SEHNR and CDR2 FQNEAQ (reference sequence). CDR3 size: 16 residues. The V call is TRBV7-9, the J call TRBJ1-1; D unresolved. Sample: PBMCs, taken about 15 months after intestinal transplantation. The clonotype was recovered from a human patient who received an intestinal transplant, so some T cells may come from the graft donor. CDR3 bases: TGTGCCAGCAGCTCAAGTCGCAATCGGCCGAACACTGAAGCTTTCTTT. Its protein is CASSSSRNRPNTEAFF.